The T cell receptor (beta chain) under discussion was sequenced for a study of blood T cell repertoires in COVID-19. Study-wide background: The study drew acute and convalescent COVID-19 samples from the United States, Italy and Spain. In each case, the material was cDNA or gDNA derived from T cells, B-cell-depleted T cells, or PBMCs.

The CDR3 length is 15 residues. CDR1 MNHEY and CDR2 SVGEGT come from the germline V gene. V lost 0 bases to trimming and J lost 6 bases, with 11 bases between them. Original processing methods: Amplification with reference gene primers provided the estimates of nucleated cell counts. The protocol was immunoSEQ multiplex PCR, while the TCRdb copy is restricted to in-frame clones and leaves out a portion. The DNA was the basis for D and trimming; V, J and clone size are from that table. The sample lists more than 150,000 clones, roughly nine tenths seen once, with roughly 4% in the top ten. This TCR was sampled from a woman in her 70s with acute or convalescent COVID-19. Material: peripheral blood. The chain carries TRBV6-2 or TRBV6-3 and TRBJ1-4, with a tentative D call TRBD1 (5 bases). The CDR3 region has the DNA TGTGCCAGCAGTTACTCGGGGCTTATTGATGAAAAACTGTTTTTT. Protein product: CASSYSGLIDEKLFF.